This entry describes one T cell receptor beta chain. No cognate antigen has been identified for it. No per-base quality is available; no much larger clone lies one base away. The library came from RACE. The instrument was a NextSeq 500. During library preparation, unique molecular identifiers were attached to individual cDNA molecules so that TCRs could be counted quantitatively and reproducibly. As for the original processing: Samples had a median of roughly 98,000 TCRs, with a range from about 23,224 to 750,000. The Decombinator software suite was used to annotate V, J and CDR3 in the TCR reads. Every sample was subsampled to the same number of TCRs (28,000) for the PS versus PT1 abundance plots. TCRs were defined as expanded if absent before sensitization and observed at least eight times at the 2-week time point. TCRdb's own reprocessing of the public reads used fastp at Q25 and MiXCR and kept productive beta chains. Duplicate CDR3 protein sequences are folded into a single record with the most common DNA and genes. The V and J calls were not made by the authors but by TCRdb's processing. The sample includes around 65,000 distinct CDR3 sequences, with around 6.5% observed a single time. The ten largest clones add up to under 4.5% of the sample.

V was cut back by 0 bases and J by 8 bases, leaving a gap of 17 bases between them. Sequences SGHAT (CDR1) and FQNNGV (CDR2) are obtained from the germline V gene. The CDR3 starts with the cysteine, ends with the phenylalanine, and has 16 residues. Only the CDR3 DNA stays, 48 bases, in frame from base 1. The data belong to a study of human T cells and chemical hapten exposure (dated by TCRdb to the early 2020s). With respect to the entire study: Libraries were combined into a pool for sequencing, and differences in TCR yield between samples came mainly from small differences in library volumes within the pool. The study tracked peripheral blood TCR repertoire changes in vivo during primary and secondary sensitization to the hapten diphenylcyclopropenone (DPC) in alopecia patients. Both TCR alpha and TCR beta chains were sequenced from each blood RNA sample. The investigation overall reported the following: Repeated subsampling changed both the strength of the expansion versus patch-test correlation and the threshold at which that correlation became significant. DPC sensitization did not change the number of TCRs with a frequency above 1 in 1000, and there was no evidence of changes in global repertoire structure.

This specimen's time point label, interpreted: healthy volunteer bleed at 6 weeks. Total RNA was extracted from unfractionated whole blood that had been collected in Tempus Blood RNA tubes. Four or five healthy volunteers acted as controls for TCR sequencing and had blood drawn at day 0, 2 weeks and 6 weeks. The receptor was isolated from a female donor in good health. Some clones in this sample may be carry-over from other donors' samples. The rearranged segments are TRBV11-2 and TRBJ2-1, with TRBD2 tentatively as D gene (7 bases match). Sequenced: whole blood. This receptor has the CDR3 CASSLDPGGLQDEQFF. The nucleotide sequence is TGTGCCAGCAGCTTAGATCCCGGGGGGCTGCAAGATGAGCAGTTCTTC. Beyond the CDR3, the reference TRBV11-2 and TRBJ2-1 genes provide the residues; the full variable domain reads: EAGVAQSPRYKIIEKRQSVAFWCNPISGHATLYWYQQILGQGPKLLIQFQNNGVVDDSQLPKDRFSAERLKGVDSTLKIQPAKLEDSAVYLCASSLDPGGLQDEQFFGPGTRLTVL.